This TCR beta chain came from a study of blood T cell repertoires in COVID-19. Study-wide background: Donors in the United States, Italy and Spain gave samples during acute or convalescent COVID-19.

The CDR3 is 12 residues long. Germline values: CDR1 SGHDN, CDR2 FVKESK. V lost 3 bases and J lost 12; bases outside the gene matches: 2. Seattle cases were enrolled at active infection and followed longitudinally. This clone has a single count. In the original processing: From reference gene primer amplification, estimates of nucleated cell counts were derived. Repertoires were generated with immunoSEQ multiplex PCR, while TCRdb's copy carries only in-frame clones and drops some. D and trimming come from the DNA, and the V and J calls and clone size come from that table. The table has 150,000 to 250,000 clones, roughly 92% seen once.

This TCR was recovered from a young man with COVID-19, enrolled during active disease. The chain is built from TRBV14 and TRBJ2-1, with 10 bases that match TRBD2. The sequenced sample was peripheral blood. The CDR3 reads CASSHRLAGQFF. The CDR3 coding sequence is TGTGCCAGCAGCCACCGACTAGCGGGGCAGTTCTTC.